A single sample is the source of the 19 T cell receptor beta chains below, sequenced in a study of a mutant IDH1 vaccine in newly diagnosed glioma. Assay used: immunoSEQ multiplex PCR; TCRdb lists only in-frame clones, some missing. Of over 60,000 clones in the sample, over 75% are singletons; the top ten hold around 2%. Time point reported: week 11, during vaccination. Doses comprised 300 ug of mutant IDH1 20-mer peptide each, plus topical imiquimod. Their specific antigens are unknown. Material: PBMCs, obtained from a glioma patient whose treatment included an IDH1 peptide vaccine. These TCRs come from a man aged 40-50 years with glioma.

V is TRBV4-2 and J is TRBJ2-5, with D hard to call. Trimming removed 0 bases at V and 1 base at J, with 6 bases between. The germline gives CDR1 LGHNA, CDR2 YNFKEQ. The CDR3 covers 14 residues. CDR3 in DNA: TGTGCCAGCAGCCAAGAACGCCTCCAAGAGACCCAGTACTTC. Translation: CASSQERLQETQYF.

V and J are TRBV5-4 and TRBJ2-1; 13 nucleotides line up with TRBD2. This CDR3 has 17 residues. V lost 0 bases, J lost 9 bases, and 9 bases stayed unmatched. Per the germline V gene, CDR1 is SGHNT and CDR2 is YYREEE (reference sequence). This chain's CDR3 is CASSLGAGLAGISEQFF. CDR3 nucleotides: TGTGCCAGCAGCTTGGGGGCGGGACTAGCGGGAATCAGTGAGCAGTTCTTC.

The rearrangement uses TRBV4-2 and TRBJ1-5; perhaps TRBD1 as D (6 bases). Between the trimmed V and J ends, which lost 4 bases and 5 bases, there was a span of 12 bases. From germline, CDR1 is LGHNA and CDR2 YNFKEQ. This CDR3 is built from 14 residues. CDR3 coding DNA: TGTGCCAGCAGCCGGGGGCGGGGGGATCAGCCCCAGCATTTT. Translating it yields CASSRGRGDQPQHF.

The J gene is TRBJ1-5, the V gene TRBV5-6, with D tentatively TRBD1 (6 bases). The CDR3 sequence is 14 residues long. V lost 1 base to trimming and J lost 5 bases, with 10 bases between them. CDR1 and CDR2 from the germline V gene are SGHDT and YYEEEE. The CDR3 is CASSLTGRYQPQHF. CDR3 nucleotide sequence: TGTGCCAGCAGCTTGACAGGGAGGTATCAGCCCCAGCATTTT.

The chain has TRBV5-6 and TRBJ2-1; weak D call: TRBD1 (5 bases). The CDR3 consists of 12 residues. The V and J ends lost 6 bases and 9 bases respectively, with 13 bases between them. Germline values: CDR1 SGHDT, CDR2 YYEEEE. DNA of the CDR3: TGTGCCAGCAACTGGGGAAGGGGTGAGCAGTTCTTC. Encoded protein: CASNWGRGEQFF.

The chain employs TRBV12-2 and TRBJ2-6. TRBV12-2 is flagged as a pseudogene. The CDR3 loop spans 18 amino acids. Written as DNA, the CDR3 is TGTGCAAGTCGCCGGGGCGTGACTCCACAAAGTCGGGCCAACGTCCTGACTTTC. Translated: CASRRGVTPQSRANVLTF.

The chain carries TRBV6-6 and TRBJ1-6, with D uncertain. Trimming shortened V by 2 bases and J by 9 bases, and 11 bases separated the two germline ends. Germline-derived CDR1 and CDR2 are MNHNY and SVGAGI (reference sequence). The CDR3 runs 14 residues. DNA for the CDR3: TGTGCCAGCAGTTACAGCCAGGAGTTTTCACCCCTCCACTTT. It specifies CASSYSQEFSPLHF.

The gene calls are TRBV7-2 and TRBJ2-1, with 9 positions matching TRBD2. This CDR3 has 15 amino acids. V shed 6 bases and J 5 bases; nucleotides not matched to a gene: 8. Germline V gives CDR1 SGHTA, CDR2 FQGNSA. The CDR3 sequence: CASRLGGRVHNEQFF. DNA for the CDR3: TGTGCCAGCAGGCTTGGCGGGAGGGTCCACAATGAGCAGTTCTTC. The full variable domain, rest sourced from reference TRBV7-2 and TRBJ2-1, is GAGVSQSPSNKVTEKGKDVELRCDPISGHTALYWYRQSLGQGLEFLIYFQGNSAPDKSGLPSDRFSAERTGGSVSTLTIQRTQQEDSAVYLCASRLGGRVHNEQFFGPGTRLTVL.

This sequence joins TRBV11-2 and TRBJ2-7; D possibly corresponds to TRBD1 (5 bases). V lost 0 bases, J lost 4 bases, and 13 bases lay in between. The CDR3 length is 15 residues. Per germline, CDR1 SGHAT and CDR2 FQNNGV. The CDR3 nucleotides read TGTGCCAGCAGCTTAGATGGGGCAGTTGGGTACGAGCAGTACGTC. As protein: CASSLDGAVGYEQYV.

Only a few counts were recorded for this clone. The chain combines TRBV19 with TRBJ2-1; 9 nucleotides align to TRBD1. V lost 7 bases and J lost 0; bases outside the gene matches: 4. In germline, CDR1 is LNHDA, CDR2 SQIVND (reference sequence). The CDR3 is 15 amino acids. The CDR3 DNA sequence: TGTGCCAGTAACAGGGGGCGAAGCTCCTACAATGAGCAGTTCTTC. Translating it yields CASNRGRSSYNEQFF.

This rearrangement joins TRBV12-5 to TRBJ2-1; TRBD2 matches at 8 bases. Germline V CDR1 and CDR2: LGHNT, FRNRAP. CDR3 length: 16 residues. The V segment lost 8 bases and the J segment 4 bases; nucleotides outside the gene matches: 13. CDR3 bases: TGTGCTAGTACCCTTGGAGCGGGAGTTTTATACAATGAGCAGTTCTTC. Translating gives CASTLGAGVLYNEQFF.

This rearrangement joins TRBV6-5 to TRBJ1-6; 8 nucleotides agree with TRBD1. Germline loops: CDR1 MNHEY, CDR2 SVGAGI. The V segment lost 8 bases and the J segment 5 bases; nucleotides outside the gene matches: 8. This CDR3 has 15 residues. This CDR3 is CASSWGDRNNSPLHF. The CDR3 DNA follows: TGTGCCAGCTCTTGGGGGGACAGGAATAATTCACCCCTCCACTTT.

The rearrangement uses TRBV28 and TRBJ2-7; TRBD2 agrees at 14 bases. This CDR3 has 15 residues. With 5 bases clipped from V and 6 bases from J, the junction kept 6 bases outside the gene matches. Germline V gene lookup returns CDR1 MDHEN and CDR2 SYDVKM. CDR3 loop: CASSPGLAGVGEQYF. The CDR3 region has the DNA TGTGCCAGCAGTCCGGGACTAGCGGGAGTGGGCGAGCAGTACTTC.

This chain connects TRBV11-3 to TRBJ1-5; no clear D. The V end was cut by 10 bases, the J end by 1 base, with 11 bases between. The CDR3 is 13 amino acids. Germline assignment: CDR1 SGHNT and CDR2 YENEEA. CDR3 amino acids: CATIPVSNQPQHF. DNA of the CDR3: TGTGCCACGATTCCGGTAAGCAATCAGCCCCAGCATTTT.

CDR3 sequence reads: CAISAGHYYEQYV. Here the CDR3 DNA reads TGTGCCATCAGTGCGGGACATTACTACGAGCAGTACGTC. The rearrangement uses TRBV10-3 and TRBJ2-7; D possibly corresponds to TRBD1 (6 bases). There are 13 residues in the CDR3. Germline V lookup: CDR1 ENHRY, CDR2 SYGVKD. Deletions cut 4 bases from V and 3 bases from J, with 10 bases between.

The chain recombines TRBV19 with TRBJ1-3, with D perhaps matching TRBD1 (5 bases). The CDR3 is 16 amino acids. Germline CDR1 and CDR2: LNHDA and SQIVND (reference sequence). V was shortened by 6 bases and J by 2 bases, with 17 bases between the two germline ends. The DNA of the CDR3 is TGTGCCAGTAGCAGCACCAGGGTGGGAGCTGGAAACACCATATATTTT. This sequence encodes CASSSTRVGAGNTIYF.

This CDR3 reads CASGLDKYEQYF. In DNA, the CDR3 is TGTGCTAGTGGTTTGGACAAGTACGAGCAGTACTTC. The chain recombines TRBV12-5 with TRBJ2-7; D gene ambiguous. There are 12 residues in the CDR3. Germline assignment: CDR1 LGHNT and CDR2 FRNRAP. V lost 1 base and J 4 bases, leaving 5 bases between the germline ends.

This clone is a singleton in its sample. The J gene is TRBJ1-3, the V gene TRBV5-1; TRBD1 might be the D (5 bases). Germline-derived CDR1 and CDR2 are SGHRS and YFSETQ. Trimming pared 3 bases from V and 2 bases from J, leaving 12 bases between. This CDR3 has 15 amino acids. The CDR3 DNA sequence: TGCGCCAGCAGCTCATCCGGGACGACTGGAAACACCATATATTTT. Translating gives CASSSSGTTGNTIYF.

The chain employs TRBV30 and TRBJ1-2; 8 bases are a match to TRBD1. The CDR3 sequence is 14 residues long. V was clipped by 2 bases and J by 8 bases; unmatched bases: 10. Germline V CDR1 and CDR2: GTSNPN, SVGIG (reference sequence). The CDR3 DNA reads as TGTGCCTGGAGTTTAGGACAGGGTTGGGAAGGCTACACCTTC. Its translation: CAWSLGQGWEGYTF.